Listed below are T cell receptor beta chains from one sample, sequenced in a study of early T cells in non-severe SARS-CoV-2 infection. TCRdb re-called the 5' RACE reads with MiXCR, one entry per CDR3 protein. The repertoire holds 50,000 to 80,000 distinct CDR3 sequences, with 7% to 10% as singletons. This material consisted of whole blood, taken at baseline. The receptors come from an adult who was a healthcare worker with PCR-confirmed SARS-CoV-2 infection or an uninfected control (not recorded which). Each CDR3 is given with its conserved first and last residue. A D gene is named only where the DNA matches it firmly. Size values are once, few and many counts, or a class for expanded clones, and some rows have none.

>TRBD1|TRBV5-1|few|TRBJ1-4
CASSLEGQGGKLFF
TGCGCCAGCAGCTTGGAGGGACAGGGAGGAAAACTGTTTTTT
>TRBD1|TRBV5-1|many|TRBJ2-1
CASTQQGAFNEQFF
TGCGCCAGCACCCAACAGGGGGCATTCAATGAGCAGTTCTTC
>NA|TRBV4-3|many|TRBJ1-3
CASSPGTLSGNTIYF
TGCGCCAGCAGCCCCGGGACACTCTCTGGAAACACCATATATTTT
>TRBD2|TRBV18|few|TRBJ2-7
CASSRGTSGLVHEQYF
TGTGCCAGCTCAAGGGGAACTAGCGGTTTGGTCCACGAGCAGTACTTC
>NA|TRBV6-5|few|TRBJ2-7
CASSFPGRDYEQYF
TGTGCCAGCAGTTTCCCGGGACGGGATTACGAGCAGTACTTC
>TRBD1|TRBV7-9|few|TRBJ1-1
CASSSRDRGEGSFF
TGTGCCAGCAGCTCCCGGGACAGGGGGGAAGGGAGTTTCTTT
>NA|TRBV5-4|few|TRBJ2-3
CASSLSLNTDTQYF
TGTGCCAGCAGCTTGTCCCTGAACACAGATACGCAGTATTTT
>NA|TRBV12-3/TRBV12-4|NA|TRBJ1-5
CASRDTGNQPQHF
TGTGCCAGCAGAGACACAGGCAATCAGCCCCAGCATTTT
>NA|TRBV4-1|many|TRBJ2-1
CASSRAEASYNEQFF
TGCGCCAGCAGCCGGGCAGAGGCCTCCTACAATGAGCAGTTCTTC
>TRBD1|TRBV10-3|many|TRBJ1-3
CAISEGTGTLNTIYF
TGTGCCATCAGTGAAGGGACAGGGACTTTAAACACCATATATTTT
>NA|TRBV6-6|NA|TRBJ1-1
CASSYSNRDDTEAFF
TGTGCCAGCAGTTACTCGAATCGGGACGACACTGAAGCTTTCTTT
>TRBD2|TRBV3-1|few|TRBJ2-2
CASSQVPPGGAGELFF
TGTGCCAGCAGCCAAGTGCCGCCGGGGGGGGCCGGGGAGCTGTTTTTT
>NA|TRBV15|many|TRBJ2-7
CATSRDSGPYEQYF
TGTGCCACCAGCAGAGATTCGGGACCCTACGAGCAGTACTTC
>NA|TRBV12-3/TRBV12-4|few|TRBJ2-2
CASKEGHLNTGELFF
TGTGCCAGCAAGGAGGGACACTTGAACACCGGGGAGCTGTTTTTT
>TRBD1|TRBV4-2|many|TRBJ1-2
CASSQETGGNTLHYGYTF
TGTGCCAGCAGCCAAGAAACAGGGGGCAACACCCTTCACTATGGCTACACCTTC